The 19 T cell receptor beta chains given below trace back to one sample, sequenced in a study of CD4 T cells in relation to SARS-CoV-2 and coronaviruses. Clones were sequenced by immunoSEQ multiplex PCR, and TCRdb holds only the in-frame ones, with some missing. The sample includes tens of thousands of clones, about 92% of them seen just once. The unexposed donors gave CD4+ T cells in 2011-2018, prior to COVID-19. Material for sequencing was naive CD4+ T cells from PBMCs. Subset described: naive CD4+ T cells isolated by negative enrichment. The receptors derive from a human donor in good health.

The chain is built from TRBV29-1 and TRBJ2-3; 8 bases fit TRBD2. Losses at the gene ends were 6 bases for V and 5 bases for J; bases not matched to a gene: 22. In germline, CDR1 is SQVTM, CDR2 ANQGSEA. The CDR3 runs to 18 residues. Here the CDR3 DNA reads TGCAGCGTCCCCCTGCTGCCCCCCCAGCGGGAGCAGGGAGATACGCAGTATTTT. Its translation: CSVPLLPPQREQGDTQYF.

The chain is built from TRBV6-5 and TRBJ1-1; D may be TRBD1 (5 bases). Germline V gene data show CDR1 as MNHEY and CDR2 as SVGAGI. The CDR3 is 15 amino acids. V was pared by 5 bases and J by 2 bases, with 15 bases between. The CDR3: CASSRRQTLNTEAFF. CDR3 DNA sequence: TGTGCCAGCAGTCGGAGACAGACCTTAAACACTGAAGCTTTCTTT.

The chain recombines TRBV5-4 with TRBJ2-3, with D perhaps assigned TRBD1 or TRBD2 (5 bases each). This CDR3 contains 15 residues. Per germline, CDR1 SGHNT and CDR2 YYREEE (reference sequence). Trimming removed 1 base from V and 1 base from J, with 10 bases in between. CDR3 amino acids: CASSLQRGGTDTQYF. The CDR3 region has the DNA TGTGCCAGCAGCTTGCAGCGAGGGGGCACAGATACGCAGTATTTT. Drawing the rest from reference TRBV5-4 and TRBJ2-3, the complete variable domain is ETGVTQSPTHLIKTRGQQVTLRCSSQSGHNTVSWYQQALGQGPQFIFQYYREEENGRGNFPPRFSGLQFPNYSSELNVNALELDDSALYLCASSLQRGGTDTQYFGPGTRLTVL.

For the CDR3, the DNA is TGTGCCAGCTCACCACGGACAGGGGCGACTTATGGCTACACCTTC. Amino acid sequence: CASSPRTGATYGYTF. The chain employs TRBV18 and TRBJ1-2, with TRBD1 matching 9 bases. Per germline, CDR1 KGHSH and CDR2 LQKENI. CDR3 length equals 15 residues. Trimming at V came to 1 base and at J to 5 bases, leaving 5 bases not matched to a gene.

This rearrangement joins TRBV9 to TRBJ2-1, with D possibly being TRBD2 (5 bases). The CDR3 contains 15 residues. V dropped 4 bases and J dropped 7 bases, with 18 bases sitting between them. Per the germline V gene, CDR1 is SGDLS and CDR2 is YYNGEE. The CDR3 nucleotides read TGTGCCAGCAGCCCCACATCCCGAGGGAGAAATGAGCAGTTCTTC. This encodes CASSPTSRGRNEQFF. The full variable domain, rest sourced from reference TRBV9 and TRBJ2-1, is DSGVTQTPKHLITATGQRVTLRCSPRSGDLSVYWYQQSLDQGLQFLIQYYNGEERAKGNILERFSAQQFPDLHSELNLSSLELGDSALYFCASSPTSRGRNEQFFGPGTRLTVL.

The J gene is TRBJ1-4, the V gene TRBV5-1; 7 bases agree with TRBD1. Trimming took 6 bases from V and 7 from J; bases not matched to a gene: 12. CDR1 and CDR2 from the germline V gene are SGHRS and YFSETQ. The length of the CDR3 is 15 residues. CDR3 nucleotides: TGCGCCAGCAATACAGGGGCCGCTGGGGGTGAAAAACTGTTTTTT. Protein: CASNTGAAGGEKLFF. Supplemented by reference TRBV5-1 and TRBJ1-4, the full variable domain reads KAGVTQTPRYLIKTRGQQVTLSCSPISGHRSVSWYQQTPGQGLQFLFEYFSETQRNKGNFPGRFSGRQFSNSRSEMNVSTLELGDSALYLCASNTGAAGGEKLFFGSGTQLSVL.

The genes are TRBV19 and TRBJ2-7; D gene uncertain. Between the trimmed V and J ends, which lost 1 base and 7 bases, there was a span of 11 bases. The CDR3 runs to 13 residues. The germline V gene encodes CDR1 LNHDA and CDR2 SQIVND (reference sequence). CDR3 sequence reads: CASSIGNRREQYF. The CDR3 nucleotides read TGTGCCAGTAGTATAGGTAACAGACGGGAGCAGTACTTC.

The V call is TRBV9, the J call TRBJ2-7; 9 positions agree with TRBD1. CDR1 and CDR2 from the germline V gene are SGDLS and YYNGEE. The CDR3 contains 14 residues. V gave up 3 bases and J gave up 5 bases; unmatched junction bases: 6. The CDR3 DNA sequence: TGTGCCAGCAGCGCGACAGGGGGTAGGAACGAGCAGTACTTC. It is translated as CASSATGGRNEQYF. The full variable domain, completed using reference TRBV9 and TRBJ2-7, is DSGVTQTPKHLITATGQRVTLRCSPRSGDLSVYWYQQSLDQGLQFLIQYYNGEERAKGNILERFSAQQFPDLHSELNLSSLELGDSALYFCASSATGGRNEQYFGPGTRLTVT.

The genes are TRBV3-1 (or the pseudogene TRBV3-2) and TRBJ2-7, with 10 bases aligning to TRBD2. The germline V gene encodes CDR1 LGHDT and CDR2 YNNKEL (reference sequence). This CDR3 contains 16 residues. Trimming cost V 0 bases and J 3 bases; bases outside gene matches: 5. This CDR3 is CASSQDPASGSYEQYF. The CDR3 DNA follows: TGTGCCAGCAGCCAAGACCCGGCTAGCGGGAGCTACGAGCAGTACTTC.

The chain is built from TRBV18 and TRBJ2-7; 9 bases are shared with TRBD1. There are 15 residues in the CDR3. Germline V gene sequence: CDR1 KGHSH, CDR2 LQKENI. Unmatched junction bases numbered 9, after V lost 4 bases and J lost 5 bases. The CDR3 spells CASSRDGQGSDEQYF. The CDR3 DNA follows: TGTGCCAGCTCACGGGACGGACAGGGGTCTGACGAGCAGTACTTC.

This clone was recorded once. This chain uses TRBV20-1 with TRBJ2-2; weak D call: TRBD1 (6 bases). The CDR3 loop spans 13 amino acids. From germline, CDR1 is DFQATT and CDR2 SNEGSKA (reference sequence). The ends were cut back, 3 bases at V and 5 bases at J, with 10 bases in the middle. CDR3 nucleotide sequence: TGCAGTGCTAGTAGGCAGGGGACCGGGGAGCTGTTTTTT. Its translation is CSASRQGTGELFF.

The V and J genes are TRBV30 and TRBJ1-2; D may be TRBD1 (6 bases). The CDR3 has 15 amino acids. Germline lookup yields CDR1 GTSNPN and CDR2 SVGIG (reference sequence). V was cut by 3 bases and J by 0 bases, with 14 bases left in between. DNA of the CDR3: TGTGCCTGGAGCGCACGACCAGGGGCTAACTATGGCTACACCTTC. The encoded protein is CAWSARPGANYGYTF. Full variable domain (rest looked up from reference TRBV30 and TRBJ1-2): SQTIHQWPATLVQPVGSPLSLECTVEGTSNPNLYWYRQAAGRGLQLLFYSVGIGQISSEVPQNLSASRPQDRQFILSSKKLLLSDSGFYLCAWSARPGANYGYTFGSGTRLTVV.

The rearrangement joins TRBV10-3 to TRBJ2-5; no reliable D call. V gave up 7 bases and J gave up 1 base, with 10 bases separating them. Germline V gene lookup returns CDR1 ENHRY and CDR2 SYGVKD. This CDR3 has 13 amino acids. The DNA for the CDR3 is TGTGCCATCACAGTCAGCTCCCAAGAGACCCAGTACTTC. Protein: CAITVSSQETQYF.

This clone occurred once. This chain joins TRBV10-3 and TRBJ2-4, with 9 bases aligning to TRBD2. Germline CDR1 is ENHRY and CDR2 is SYGVKD. Trimming took 3 bases from V and 7 from J; bases not matched to a gene: 7. The length of the CDR3 is 15 residues. The CDR3 sequence: CAISDGGGRDNIQYF. The CDR3 bases are TGTGCCATCAGTGACGGGGGCGGGAGGGATAACATTCAGTACTTC.

The gene calls are TRBV5-6 and TRBJ1-3; a possible D gene is TRBD1 (5 bases). Germline CDR1 and CDR2: SGHDT and YYEEEE. V was cut by 3 bases and J by 0 bases, with 10 bases left in between. The length of the CDR3 is 15 residues. The DNA of the CDR3 is TGTGCCAGCAGCTACCCTGGGGGCTCTGGAAACACCATATATTTT. Its translation is CASSYPGGSGNTIYF.

This chain links TRBV19 with TRBJ1-4; TRBD1 might be the D (5 bases). There are 14 residues in the CDR3. The germline V and J ends were trimmed by 5 bases and 8 bases, with 15 bases remaining between them. Germline assignment: CDR1 LNHDA and CDR2 SQIVND (reference sequence). CDR3 loop: CASSLGRAFEKLFF. The CDR3 nucleotides read TGTGCCAGTAGTTTAGGCAGGGCCTTCGAAAAACTGTTTTTT. The variable domain in full, completed from reference TRBV19 and TRBJ1-4, reads DGGITQSPKYLFRKEGQNVTLSCEQNLNHDAMYWYRQDPGQGLRLIYYSQIVNDFQKGDIAEGYSVSREKKESFPLTVTSAQKNPTAFYLCASSLGRAFEKLFFGSGTQLSVL.

The V call is TRBV7-9, the J call TRBJ2-7; 7 nucleotides align to TRBD2. Germline assignment: CDR1 SEHNR and CDR2 FQNEAQ (reference sequence). The trim removed 4 bases at V and 0 bases at J, leaving 12 bases unmatched. This CDR3 has 17 residues. CDR3 protein: CASSSPESAGRSYEQYF. CDR3 nucleotide sequence: TGTGCCAGCAGCTCCCCGGAGTCAGCGGGACGCTCCTACGAGCAGTACTTC.

The chain is built from TRBV6-1 and TRBJ1-2; weak D call: TRBD1 (6 bases). The CDR3 runs 16 residues. The V gene lost 2 bases and the J gene lost 2 bases, with 15 bases spanning the gap. Germline V gene sequence: CDR1 MNHNS, CDR2 SASEGT. The CDR3 reads CASSETMGARNYGYTF. In nucleotides, the CDR3 is TGTGCCAGCAGTGAAACTATGGGGGCAAGGAACTATGGCTACACCTTC.

V is TRBV18 and J is TRBJ2-3; 7 nucleotides align to TRBD1. CDR3 length equals 16 residues. Trimming took 2 bases from V and 3 from J; bases not matched to a gene: 8. Germline assignment: CDR1 KGHSH and CDR2 LQKENI. CDR3 in DNA: TGTGCCAGCTCACCATCGACAGGGATTGAGACAGATACGCAGTATTTT. Its translation is CASSPSTGIETDTQYF.